These 26 T cell receptor beta chains share one sample of origin, sequenced in a study of blood T cell repertoires in COVID-19. Measured with immunoSEQ multiplex PCR; TCRdb has only the in-frame clones, and not every one. The table shows more than 95,000 clones, with roughly four fifths occurring only once. The source material was peripheral blood. Receptors originate from a man aged 30-40 years with COVID-19, enrolled during active disease.

CDR3 residues: CASREVTGEVDTEAFF. CDR3 nucleotides: TGCGCCAGCCGAGAAGTGACAGGGGAGGTGGACACTGAAGCTTTCTTT. The V and J genes are TRBV4-1 and TRBJ1-1, with 8 bases that match TRBD1. The CDR3 covers 16 residues. CDR1 and CDR2 from the germline V gene are MGHRA and YSYEKL. V lost 8 bases to trimming and J lost 3 bases; unmatched junction nucleotides: 14.

This rearrangement joins TRBV5-3 to TRBJ2-7; TRBD1 is a possible D gene (5 bases). TRBV5-3 is known as an ORF, though its function is uncertain. This CDR3 region has 15 residues. V shed 2 bases and J shed 6 bases, with 18 bases lying between them. CDR3 loop: CARSLRGPLFGEQYF. CDR3 bases: TGTGCCAGAAGCTTAAGGGGCCCTCTTTTCGGCGAGCAGTACTTC.

This clone was observed a single time. The V call is TRBV10-3, the J call TRBJ2-1; 8 bases line up with TRBD2. This CDR3 is built from 13 residues. Trimming took 6 bases from V and 9 from J; bases not matched to a gene: 7. Germline V lookup: CDR1 ENHRY, CDR2 SYGVKD. This chain's CDR3 is CAIRRAGEAEQFF. In nucleotides, the CDR3 is TGTGCCATCAGGCGAGCGGGAGAGGCTGAGCAGTTCTTC.

The chain uses TRBV5-1 and TRBJ2-5; 7 bases map to TRBD1. Germline V gives CDR1 SGHRS, CDR2 YFSETQ. CDR3 length: 14 residues. With 3 bases clipped from V and 1 base from J, the junction kept 3 bases outside the gene matches. Here the CDR3 DNA reads TGCGCCAGCAGCTCAGGACAGGCCCAAGAGACCCAGTACTTC. It specifies CASSSGQAQETQYF. The entire variable domain, with the rest obtained from reference TRBV5-1 and TRBJ2-5, is as follows: KAGVTQTPRYLIKTRGQQVTLSCSPISGHRSVSWYQQTPGQGLQFLFEYFSETQRNKGNFPGRFSGRQFSNSRSEMNVSTLELGDSALYLCASSSGQAQETQYFGPGTRLLVL.

The chain combines TRBV29-1 with TRBJ2-5; the D gene is possibly TRBD2 (6 bases). Germline CDR1 and CDR2: SQVTM and ANQGSEA. The ends were cut back, 4 bases at V and 1 base at J, with 7 bases in the middle. This CDR3 comprises 12 residues. For the CDR3, the DNA is TGCAGCGTTGCCGGGGGCCAAGAGACCCAGTACTTC. This sequence encodes CSVAGGQETQYF. Complete variable domain (other parts from reference TRBV29-1 and TRBJ2-5): SAVISQKPSRDICQRGTSLTIQCQVDSQVTMMFWYRQQPGQSLTLIATANQGSEATYESGFVIDKFPISRPNLTFSTLTVSNMSPEDSSIYLCSVAGGQETQYFGPGTRLLVL.

This clone was counted once. This chain connects TRBV6-5 to TRBJ1-1; D uncertain. V was clipped by 6 bases and J by 6 bases, with 17 bases between them. This CDR3 is 14 amino acids long. Per the germline V gene, CDR1 is MNHEY and CDR2 is SVGAGI. This chain's CDR3 is CASSLHGAGAEAFF. The CDR3 DNA reads as TGTGCCAGCAGCCTGCACGGTGCGGGCGCTGAAGCTTTCTTT.

This rearrangement joins TRBV6-2 or TRBV6-3 to TRBJ1-6; weak D call: TRBD1 (5 bases). Germline CDR1 is MNHEY and CDR2 is SVGEGT. V lost 6 bases to trimming and J lost 7 bases, with 16 bases between them. The CDR3 sequence is 15 residues long. The CDR3 reads CASSVSRQPNSPLHF. The CDR3 bases are TGTGCCAGCAGCGTCTCTCGACAGCCCAATTCACCCCTCCACTTT.

This chain connects TRBV30 to TRBJ1-1; 8 nucleotides align to TRBD1. Looked up from germline, CDR1 is GTSNPN and CDR2 is SVGIG (reference sequence). The CDR3 has 12 amino acids. V shed 2 bases and J 6 bases; nucleotides not matched to a gene: 2. CDR3 coding DNA: TGTGCCTGGAGTCCAGGGGGCCCTGAAGCTTTCTTT. Protein product: CAWSPGGPEAFF.

This chain links TRBV9 with TRBJ2-5; 11 nucleotides agree with TRBD2. The germline gives CDR1 SGDLS, CDR2 YYNGEE. The V and J ends lost 4 bases and 4 bases, in that order; junction bases with no gene match: 12. CDR3 length: 17 residues. CDR3 residues: CASSSRSGRARGETQYF. DNA for the CDR3: TGTGCCAGCAGCTCCCGTAGCGGGAGGGCCAGGGGAGAGACCCAGTACTTC. The full variable domain, its missing parts supplied by reference TRBV9 and TRBJ2-5, is DSGVTQTPKHLITATGQRVTLRCSPRSGDLSVYWYQQSLDQGLQFLIQYYNGEERAKGNILERFSAQQFPDLHSELNLSSLELGDSALYFCASSSRSGRARGETQYFGPGTRLLVL.

The chain employs TRBV20-1 and TRBJ2-3; the match to TRBD2 covers 7 bases. Trimming removed 3 bases from V and 2 bases from J; junction bases left unmatched: 8. The V gene's germline CDR1 is DFQATT and CDR2 SNEGSKA (reference sequence). This CDR3 is 15 amino acids long. CDR3 nucleotides: TGCAGTGCTAGTGAGGGAGGGGAAAACACAGATACGCAGTATTTT. It yields the protein CSASEGGENTDTQYF.

This chain connects TRBV5-4 to TRBJ1-5, with D uncertain. V lost 4 bases and J 9 bases, leaving 14 bases between the germline ends. Germline values: CDR1 SGHNT, CDR2 YYREEE (reference sequence). CDR3 length equals 13 residues. The CDR3 reads CASSLSRGGPQHF. The CDR3 DNA reads TGTGCCAGCAGCCTCTCTCGGGGTGGGCCCCAGCATTTT.

The rearrangement uses TRBV6-4 and TRBJ2-7; D remains ambiguous. V lost 4 bases and J lost 3, with 10 bases in between. Germline loops: CDR1 MRHNA, CDR2 SNTAGT. The CDR3 runs 13 residues. CDR3 sequence (DNA): TGTGCCAGCAGTGCGTCCCCCGGCTACGAGCAGTACTTC. Amino acids: CASSASPGYEQYF.

This clone is a singleton in its sample. The chain combines TRBV5-1 with TRBJ2-7, with D possibly being TRBD1 (6 bases). CDR1 is SGHRS, CDR2 YFSETQ, per germline. The length of the CDR3 is 16 residues. Trimming cost V 0 bases and J 0 bases, with 13 bases left between them. The CDR3 reads CASSLAPGRGSYEQYF. The CDR3 bases are TGCGCCAGCAGCTTGGCCCCGGGCAGGGGCTCCTACGAGCAGTACTTC.

The V call is TRBV5-4, the J call TRBJ1-2, with D possibly being TRBD1 (6 bases). V lost 4 bases to trimming and J lost 8 bases, with 15 bases between them. This CDR3 has 13 residues. Per germline, CDR1 SGHNT and CDR2 YYREEE (reference sequence). This CDR3 is CASSPVGARGYTF. The CDR3 DNA follows: TGTGCCAGCAGCCCCGTGGGGGCGCGAGGCTACACCTTC.

The chain couples TRBV4-3 to TRBJ1-3; D unclear. The CDR3 covers 16 residues. V lost 5 bases to trimming and J lost 0 bases, with 14 bases between them. Germline V gene sequence: CDR1 LGHNA, CDR2 YSLEER. CDR3 DNA sequence: TGCGCCAGCAGCTCGCGTTATACTGCCTCTGGAAACACCATATATTTT. This gives the protein CASSSRYTASGNTIYF.

This clone was observed once. This chain connects TRBV19 to TRBJ1-6; D unresolved. Deletions cut 4 bases from V and 7 bases from J, with 11 bases between. The CDR3 has 14 residues. In germline, CDR1 is LNHDA, CDR2 SQIVND (reference sequence). This CDR3 reads CASSNAGGNSPLHF. The DNA of the CDR3 is TGTGCCAGTAGTAATGCCGGAGGAAATTCACCCCTCCACTTT.

The chain uses TRBV28 and TRBJ2-7, with 7 bases that match TRBD2. V shed 2 bases, J shed 5 bases, and the junction held 12 bases outside the gene matches. Looked up from germline, CDR1 is MDHEN and CDR2 is SYDVKM. The CDR3 spans 16 residues. The CDR3 is CASSLPVGGSGNEQYF. CDR3 sequence (DNA): TGTGCCAGCAGTTTACCCGTCGGAGGGAGCGGGAACGAGCAGTACTTC.

The chain carries TRBV2 and TRBJ1-5; 8 bases align to TRBD1. V dropped 0 bases and J dropped 2; count of bases not matched to a gene: 9. The CDR3 spans 18 residues. Per the germline V gene, CDR1 is SNHLY and CDR2 is FYNNEI. The CDR3 is CASSEAPGGSWGNQPQHF. DNA for the CDR3: TGTGCCAGCAGTGAAGCCCCAGGGGGCAGCTGGGGCAATCAGCCCCAGCATTTT.

The CDR3 sequence: CASSEERYYNEQFF. DNA of the CDR3: TGCGCCAGCAGTGAGGAGAGGTACTACAATGAGCAGTTCTTC. The gene calls are TRBV10-1 and TRBJ2-1; D not resolved. The CDR3 is made up of 14 amino acids. Trimming stripped 2 bases from V and 3 bases from J, with 8 bases between. Germline lookup yields CDR1 WNHNN and CDR2 SYGVQD (reference sequence).

The chain uses TRBV6-5 and TRBJ2-1, with a possible D match to TRBD2 (6 bases). V lost 7 bases, J lost 9 bases, and 19 bases lay in between. In germline, CDR1 is MNHEY, CDR2 SVGAGI. This CDR3 contains 14 residues. CDR3 sequence: CASMKGFWGVEQFF. The CDR3 nucleotides read TGTGCCAGCATGAAGGGGTTTTGGGGGGTTGAGCAGTTCTTC.

The chain joins TRBV5-5 to TRBJ1-2; TRBD1 agrees at 8 bases. This CDR3 contains 15 residues. Losses at the gene ends were 4 bases for V and 2 bases for J; bases not matched to a gene: 7. In germline, CDR1 is SGHKS, CDR2 YYEKEE (reference sequence). Here the CDR3 reads CASSVGQGFNYGYTF. Written as DNA, the CDR3 is TGTGCCAGCAGCGTTGGACAGGGCTTCAACTATGGCTACACCTTC.

The V gene is TRBV5-1, the J gene TRBJ2-3; TRBD2 matches 10 bases. CDR1 and CDR2 (germline): SGHRS, YFSETQ. The CDR3 totals 16 residues. V was pared by 2 bases and J by 2 bases, with 5 bases of the junction left unmatched. The CDR3 loop is CASSLSGRGITDTQYF. The CDR3 region has the DNA TGCGCCAGCAGCTTAAGCGGGAGGGGAATCACAGATACGCAGTATTTT.

The genes are TRBV11-2 and TRBJ2-1; 12 bases line up with TRBD2. The CDR3 runs to 14 residues. CDR1 is SGHAT, CDR2 FQNNGV, per germline. With 4 bases clipped from V and 7 bases from J, the junction kept 2 bases outside the gene matches. The DNA of the CDR3 is TGTGCCAGCAGCTCCGGACTAGCGGGGAATGAGCAGTTCTTC. This gives the protein CASSSGLAGNEQFF. The full variable domain, completed using reference TRBV11-2 and TRBJ2-1, is EAGVAQSPRYKIIEKRQSVAFWCNPISGHATLYWYQQILGQGPKLLIQFQNNGVVDDSQLPKDRFSAERLKGVDSTLKIQPAKLEDSAVYLCASSSGLAGNEQFFGPGTRLTVL.

The chain joins TRBV28 to TRBJ1-6; a weak D match, TRBD1 (6 bases). Looked up from germline, CDR1 is MDHEN and CDR2 is SYDVKM. CDR3 size: 18 residues. Trimming left V 2 bases short and J 10 bases short, with 24 bases between. In DNA form, the CDR3 reads TGTGCCAGCAGTTTAGTAAAGGATGGTCAGGGGCGCCGATCACCCCTCCACTTT. Its translation is CASSLVKDGQGRRSPLHF.

The genes are TRBV21-1 and TRBJ2-7; the D call TRBD2 from the table was never checked on the DNA. TRBV21-1 is termed a pseudogene. The CDR3 is made up of 16 amino acids. The CDR3 DNA reads TGTGCCAGCAGCAAAACCCCACCCGGGGGGACCTACGAGCAGTACTTC. Protein: CASSKTPPGGTYEQYF.

V and J are TRBV2 and TRBJ2-1; 14 bases line up with TRBD2. Germline V gives CDR1 SNHLY, CDR2 FYNNEI. The ends lost 6 bases at V and 9 bases at J; junction bases unmatched: 10. The length of the CDR3 is 16 residues. This CDR3 is CASSPGLAGERGEQFF. The CDR3 region has the DNA TGTGCCAGCAGCCCGGGACTAGCGGGAGAAAGGGGTGAGCAGTTCTTC.